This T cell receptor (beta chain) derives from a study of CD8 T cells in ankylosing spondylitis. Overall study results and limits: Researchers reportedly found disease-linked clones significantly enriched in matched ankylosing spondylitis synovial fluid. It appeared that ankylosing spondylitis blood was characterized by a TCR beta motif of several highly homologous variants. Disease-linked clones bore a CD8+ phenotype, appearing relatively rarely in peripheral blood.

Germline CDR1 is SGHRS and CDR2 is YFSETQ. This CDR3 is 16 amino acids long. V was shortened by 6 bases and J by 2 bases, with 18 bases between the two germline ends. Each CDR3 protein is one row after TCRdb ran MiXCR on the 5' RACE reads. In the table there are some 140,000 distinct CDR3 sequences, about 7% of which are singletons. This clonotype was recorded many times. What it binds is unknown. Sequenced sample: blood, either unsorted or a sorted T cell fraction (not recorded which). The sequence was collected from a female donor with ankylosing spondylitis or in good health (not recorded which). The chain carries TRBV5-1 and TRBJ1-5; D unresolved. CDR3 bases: TGCGCCAGCAAAAACCCAGTGGCCTGGGGCAATCAGCCCCAGCATTTT. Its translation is CASKNPVAWGNQPQHF.